This T cell receptor (beta chain) was observed in a study of cytotoxic CD8 clonotypes in ibrutinib-treated CLL. On the study more broadly: Among patients, 24 responded partially and 2 completely; roughly 14 then stayed remitted and roughly 12 progressed after median about six years.

This CDR3 has 12 amino acids. Between the trimmed V and J ends, which lost 0 bases and 4 bases, there was a span of 7 bases. The V gene's germline CDR1 is GTSNPN and CDR2 SVGIG (reference sequence). Sequenced by immunoSEQ multiplex PCR; TCRdb stores in-frame clones only, minus some. The repertoire consists of some 63,000 clones, with about nine tenths occurring once and the leading ten covering roughly 3%. This clone showed up just a few times. The origin of this receptor is a human donor with chronic lymphocytic leukemia. The sequencing here drew on PBMCs, taken after 12 months of ibrutinib treatment. The genes are TRBV30 and TRBJ2-7; no clear D. The CDR3 region is CAWSVNRYEQYF. DNA for the CDR3: TGTGCCTGGAGTGTAAATAGATACGAGCAGTACTTC.